These 6 T cell receptor beta chains were sequenced from one sample in a study of shared clonotypes between healthy human individuals. In the naive CD8 group, cells lacked CD45RO and were positively selected for CCR7, so terminally differentiated effector memory CD45RA+ cells were left out. Repertoires were generated with immunoSEQ multiplex PCR, while TCRdb's copy carries only in-frame clones and drops some. The sample comprises roughly 2.1 million clones, 93% of which are singletons, and 1.5% to 2% rests with the top ten. The specimen sequenced was naive CD8+ T cells from PBMCs. Receptors originate from a man aged 18 to 30 in good health. Some clones in this sample may be carry-over from other donors' samples.

The chain links TRBV30 to TRBJ1-2; D perhaps matches TRBD1 (6 bases). The germline V gene encodes CDR1 GTSNPN and CDR2 SVGIG (reference sequence). The CDR3 runs to 13 residues. V lost 3 bases and J lost 8, with 16 bases in between. CDR3 sequence: CAWRTGEIGGYTF. The CDR3 nucleotides read TGTGCCTGGAGGACAGGAGAAATCGGGGGCTACACCTTC. Supplemented by reference TRBV30 and TRBJ1-2, the full variable domain reads SQTIHQWPATLVQPVGSPLSLECTVEGTSNPNLYWYRQAAGRGLQLLFYSVGIGQISSEVPQNLSASRPQDRQFILSSKKLLLSDSGFYLCAWRTGEIGGYTFGSGTRLTVV.

This clone was detected once. This chain joins TRBV6-5 and TRBJ2-7; TRBD2 matches 7 bases. Unmatched junction bases numbered 7, after V lost 3 bases and J lost 2 bases. This CDR3 is built from 15 residues. Germline V gene sequence: CDR1 MNHEY, CDR2 SVGAGI. CDR3 region: CASSYLASGAYEQYF. The DNA for the CDR3 is TGTGCCAGCAGTTATCTTGCTAGCGGAGCCTACGAGCAGTACTTC.

The chain joins TRBV11-2 to TRBJ1-3; D ambiguous. In germline, CDR1 is SGHAT, CDR2 FQNNGV. Trimming took off 5 bases at V and 7 bases at J, with 3 bases between the two ends. The CDR3 has 10 amino acids. CDR3 in amino acids: CASSHNTIYF. The CDR3 region has the DNA TGTGCCAGCAGCCACAACACCATATATTTT.

The chain couples TRBV27 to TRBJ2-7; D may match TRBD1 or TRBD2 (6 bases each). The CDR3 covers 13 residues. Germline values: CDR1 MNHEY, CDR2 SMNVEV (reference sequence). V was clipped by 8 bases and J by 3 bases, with 14 bases between them. The CDR3 reads CASGQGRHYEQYF. In nucleotides, the CDR3 is TGTGCCAGCGGGCAGGGGAGGCACTACGAGCAGTACTTC.

The V gene is TRBV7-8, the J gene TRBJ1-2; maybe TRBD1 (5 bases). CDR3 length: 15 residues. Germline V gene lookup returns CDR1 SGHVS and CDR2 FQNEAQ. Trimming pared 5 bases from V and 3 bases from J, leaving 16 bases between. The CDR3 sequence: CASSPRAGSHYGYTF. CDR3 nucleotide sequence: TGTGCCAGCAGCCCTAGGGCAGGGTCCCACTATGGCTACACCTTC.

The rearrangement links TRBV6-6 to TRBJ2-3; no firm D call. Trimming took off 7 bases at V and 3 bases at J, with 14 bases between the two ends. This CDR3 contains 14 residues. Germline loops: CDR1 MNHNY, CDR2 SVGAGI (reference sequence). CDR3 nucleotide sequence: TGTGCCAGCACTGTCCGGGTCGGGACAGATACGCAGTATTTT. It translates to CASTVRVGTDTQYF.